These 3 T cell receptor beta chains share one sample of origin, sequenced in a study of T cell responses to AZD1222 COVID-19 vaccine. Libraries were prepared by immunoSEQ multiplex PCR; TCRdb keeps only in-frame clonotypes and omits some of them. Among about 100,000 clones listed, 75% to 95% were seen once. The source was peripheral blood, collected 28 days after the second AZD1222 dose. The receptor set was obtained from an adult who received the AZD1222 COVID-19 vaccine.

The chain uses TRBV28 and TRBJ2-7; D is perhaps TRBD1 (5 bases). Trimming took off 2 bases at V and 7 bases at J, with 6 bases between the two ends. The CDR3 has 11 amino acids. The V gene's germline CDR1 is MDHEN and CDR2 SYDVKM. The CDR3 sequence is CASSLKGEQYF. CDR3 DNA: TGTGCCAGCAGTTTAAAGGGGGAGCAGTACTTC.

This clone was seen once. V usage is TRBV6-1 and J usage is TRBJ2-1; 9 bases map to TRBD1. From germline, CDR1 is MNHNS and CDR2 SASEGT. The junction had 6 bases not matched to a gene; V was cut back by 1 base and J by 8 bases. The CDR3 totals 15 residues. The CDR3 DNA is TGTGCCAGCAGTGAAGGTGGGACAGGGAGGTATGAGCAGTTCTTC. It specifies CASSEGGTGRYEQFF.

The chain joins TRBV3-1 (or the pseudogene TRBV3-2) to TRBJ1-5; D may be TRBD1 (5 bases). CDR3 length: 13 amino acids. Germline CDR1 LGHDT, CDR2 YNNKEL (reference sequence). V was trimmed by 5 bases and J by 4 bases, leaving 9 bases between them. CDR3 sequence (DNA): TGTGCCAGCAGCGCTCAGGGAAATCAGCCCCAGCATTTT. The encoded protein is CASSAQGNQPQHF.